What follows are 14 T cell receptor beta chains derived from one specimen sequenced in a study of T-cell memory formation after mild COVID-19 (dated by TCRdb to the early 2020s). Preparation of the library involved 5' RACE. Sequencing was performed on an Illumina NovaSeq 6000. The public sequencing data were trimmed at Q25 with fastp and processed into clonotypes with MiXCR by TCRdb, which kept only in-frame beta chains. One record per CDR3 amino acid sequence lists the most common genes and DNA. For this sample the table gives 400,000 to 500,000 distinct CDR3 sequences, of which about 19% were detected only once. The top ten hold 7.5% to 9.5% of the sample. Sequencing was done on a sample of PBMCs or a T cell subset sorted from them (not recorded which). These receptors were obtained from an adult woman who had mild COVID-19 (a few samples of this study predate the infection). The sample titles of this study are shuffled in the database, so cell type and time point are left out; the donor was told from shared clones.

This clonotype has more than one count but fewer than ten. This rearrangement joins TRBV27 to TRBJ1-5, with D possibly being TRBD1 (5 bases). The CDR3 is 16 amino acids. V lost 5 bases and J 0 bases, leaving 14 bases between the germline ends. Germline CDR1 MNHEY, CDR2 SMNVEV (reference sequence). DNA for the CDR3: TGTGCCAGCAGTCCACGGGACGCAAATAGCAATCAGCCCCAGCATTTT. Residues: CASSPRDANSNQPQHF.

This clonotype appeared a few times. The chain employs TRBV7-9 and TRBJ2-3; D is possibly TRBD2 (5 bases). The CDR3 runs 16 residues. V was clipped by 5 bases and J by 2 bases, with 17 bases between them. The germline CDR1 and CDR2 sequences are SEHNR and FQNEAQ (reference sequence). The DNA for the CDR3 is TGTGCCAGCAGCCCGAAGGTTGGAGGAACCACAGATACGCAGTATTTT. Its protein is CASSPKVGGTTDTQYF.

As to this clonotype: This may arise from a read error, as a much more abundant clone is one base away. The chain has TRBV5-1 and TRBJ2-5, with D maybe TRBD1 (6 bases). This CDR3 comprises 13 residues. Per germline, CDR1 SGHRS and CDR2 YFSETQ. CDR3 DNA sequence: TGCGACAGCAGCTTGGACAGTACGAGAGCCCAGTACTTC. This sequence encodes CDSSLDSTRAQYF.

This clonotype was detected a few times. The chain links TRBV15 to TRBJ2-1; 11 nucleotides agree with TRBD2. Germline lookup yields CDR1 LNHNV and CDR2 YYDKDF (reference sequence). V lost 5 bases to trimming and J lost 8 bases; unmatched junction nucleotides: 5. The CDR3 length is 14 residues. CDR3 nucleotides: TGTGCCACCAGCGAGACTAGCGGGGCCTATGAGCAGTTCTTC. Translated: CATSETSGAYEQFF.

The gene calls are TRBV12-3 or TRBV12-4 and TRBJ1-2; TRBD1 might be the D (5 bases). Trimming took 6 bases from V and 3 from J, leaving 17 bases between them. This CDR3 region has 15 residues. For the CDR3, the DNA is TGTGCCAGCAGCCTTTCATCAGGGAGATACTATGGCTACACCTTC. This translates into CASSLSSGRYYGYTF.

V and J are TRBV11-2 and TRBJ1-3; 7 bases map to TRBD1. CDR1 and CDR2 (germline): SGHAT, FQNNGV. V trimming: 5 bases; J trimming: 3 bases; junction bases outside the gene matches: 16. The CDR3 has 18 amino acids. This CDR3 reads CASSRPVLTGVVGNTIYF. CDR3 sequence (DNA): TGTGCCAGCAGCAGACCAGTTCTAACAGGGGTTGTTGGAAACACCATATATTTT.

This clonotype came up a few times. This chain uses TRBV7-2 with TRBJ2-7; the match to TRBD1 covers 9 bases. V was clipped by 5 bases and J by 6 bases; unmatched bases: 2. CDR3 size: 12 residues. Germline V lookup: CDR1 SGHTA, CDR2 FQGNSA. CDR3: CASSDRGGEQYF. Here the CDR3 DNA reads TGTGCCAGCAGCGACAGGGGGGGCGAGCAGTACTTC.

In this sample, this clonotype turned up a few times. CDR3 sequence: CASSLSSRTEAFF. The CDR3 DNA reads TGTGCCAGCAGCCTCTCCTCCAGAACTGAAGCTTTCTTT. The rearrangement links TRBV12-3 or TRBV12-4 to TRBJ1-1; no clear D gene. The CDR3 runs to 13 residues. Deletions cut 6 bases from V and 5 bases from J, with 13 bases between.

The rearrangement links TRBV20-1 to TRBJ2-2; 14 nucleotides line up with TRBD2. The CDR3 loop spans 16 amino acids. V dropped 3 bases and J dropped 1; count of bases not matched to a gene: 1. Germline loops: CDR1 DFQATT, CDR2 SNEGSKA (reference sequence). CDR3 sequence (DNA): TGCAGTGCTAGGACTAGCGGGAGGGTGAACACCGGGGAGCTGTTTTTT. Encoded protein: CSARTSGRVNTGELFF.

This clonotype was counted many times. V is TRBV7-9 and J is TRBJ1-1; no reliable D call. Looked up from germline, CDR1 is SEHNR and CDR2 is FQNEAQ (reference sequence). Trimming cost V 1 base and J 1 base, with 7 bases left between them. The CDR3 runs to 14 residues. The CDR3 reads CASSLVAGNTEAFF. CDR3 sequence (DNA): TGTGCCAGCAGCTTAGTCGCAGGGAACACTGAAGCTTTCTTT.

In its sample, this clonotype was seen a few times. The rearrangement joins TRBV7-6 to TRBJ1-1, with D unresolved. The V gene lost 1 base and the J gene lost 1 base, with 7 bases spanning the gap. Per the germline V gene, CDR1 is SGHVS and CDR2 is FNYEAQ. The CDR3 totals 14 residues. CDR3 nucleotide sequence: TGTGCCAGCAGCTTAGGTTGGGCGAACACTGAAGCTTTCTTT. Translation: CASSLGWANTEAFF.

This clonotype showed up just a few times. J is TRBJ1-2 and V is TRBV6-5; 10 bases fit TRBD1. Germline CDR1 reads MNHEY; CDR2 reads SVGAGI. This CDR3 is 15 amino acids long. Losses at the gene ends were 6 bases for V and 6 bases for J; bases not matched to a gene: 10. The CDR3 loop is CASRAHGTGDDGYTF. CDR3 coding DNA: TGTGCCAGCAGAGCCCACGGGACAGGGGATGATGGCTACACCTTC.

This chain uses TRBV25-1 with TRBJ2-7; 9 bases match TRBD1. The J segment lost 6 bases and the V segment lost 7 bases, leaving 16 bases of the junction unmatched. Germline V CDR1 and CDR2: MGHDK, SYGVNS. CDR3 size: 16 residues. CDR3 nucleotide sequence: TGTGCCAGCACTACGACTCGGGACAGGGTTGTCCGCGAGCAGTACTTC. The encoded protein is CASTTTRDRVVREQYF.

This clonotype has a handful of counts. The chain combines TRBV5-1 with TRBJ2-5, with TRBD2 identical over 9 bases. This CDR3 is built from 15 residues. The germline V gene encodes CDR1 SGHRS and CDR2 YFSETQ. The trim removed 6 bases at V and 1 base at J, leaving 7 bases unmatched. The CDR3 reads CASTLIAGAQETQYF. The CDR3 DNA reads as TGCGCCAGCACCCTCATAGCGGGGGCCCAAGAGACCCAGTACTTC. Full variable domain (missing parts from reference TRBV5-1 and TRBJ2-5): KAGVTQTPRYLIKTRGQQVTLSCSPISGHRSVSWYQQTPGQGLQFLFEYFSETQRNKGNFPGRFSGRQFSNSRSEMNVSTLELGDSALYLCASTLIAGAQETQYFGPGTRLLVL.